This T cell receptor beta chain is from a study of T cell repertoires in cytomegalovirus infection. Findings of the study overall: The study found HLA-C-restricted CMV-specific TCR beta clonotypes dominating the ex vivo response.

CDR1 is ENHRY and CDR2 is SYGVKD in the germline V gene. Losses at the gene ends were 0 bases for V and 5 bases for J; bases not matched to a gene: 8. CDR3 length: 16 amino acids. TCRdb ran MiXCR on the reads and lists one entry per CDR3 protein. The sample lists about 830,000 distinct CDR3 sequences; 30% to 35% were seen once. A remark on this clonotype: Its cognate antigen is unknown.

Sample: cultured CD8+ T cells from PBMCs, taken from culture after CMV antigen stimulation. The TCR sequence derives from a human donor in good health (CMV status not recorded). Some clones in this sample may be carry-over from other donors' samples. The chain is built from TRBV10-3 and TRBJ2-3, with 7 bases matching TRBD1. The DNA of the CDR3 is TGTGCCATCAGTGAGTCGGTTGGCCAGGGGGTAGATACGCAGTATTTT. It encodes CAISESVGQGVDTQYF.